This is a list of T cell receptor beta chains from one sample in a study of vaccination effects on CD4 cells after COVID-19. Measured with immunoSEQ multiplex PCR; TCRdb has only the in-frame clones, and not every one. The table lists roughly 35,000 clones, about 80% of them singletons. These receptors have no known antigen. The sample consisted of CD4+ T cells from PBMCs cultured with HCoV-OC43 spike peptides, taken before COVID-19 vaccination. Receptors originate from a human donor who received a COVID-19 vaccine. Both conserved end residues are part of each CDR3. Fields, in order: J gene, D gene, V gene, clone size, CDR3 DNA, CDR3 protein. A D gene is named only where the DNA matches it firmly. Clone sizes are given selectively: once, few, many, or a class where the clone is expanded.

>TRBJ1-5|TRBD1|TRBV7-8|few
TGTGCCAGCAGAGGGACAGGGAAGCAGCCCCAGCATTTT
CASRGTGKQPQHF
>TRBJ2-7|NA|TRBV19|NA
TGTGCCAGTAACCCAGGGTTTGGAACCTACGAGCAGTACTTC
CASNPGFGTYEQYF
>TRBJ1-5|NA|TRBV10-3|NA
TGTGCCATCAGTGAGTCAGGGGTCGGGCCGACCCATCAATCAGCCCAGCATTTT
CAISESGVGPTHQSAQHF
>TRBJ1-5|NA|TRBV12-1|once
TGTGCCAGCAGCGCGGACAGGGGGGTCAATCAGCCCCAGCATTTT
CASSADRGVNQPQHF
>TRBJ2-1|TRBD2|TRBV5-4|NA
TGTGCCAGCAGCCCTAGCGGGGGGGTTGGCAATGAGCAGTTCTTC
CASSPSGGVGNEQFF
>TRBJ2-7|NA|TRBV28|NA
TGTGCCAGCAGTCCGCCCAATAAGGAGCCTGCCGAGCAGTACTTC
CASSPPNKEPAEQYF
>TRBJ1-5|NA|TRBV12-5|few
TGTGCTAGTGCCAAACCGGATCAGCCCCAGCATTTT
CASAKPDQPQHF
>TRBJ2-7|NA|TRBV6-5|NA
TGTGCCAGCAGCTCGTTGTGGGCAGCCGAGCAGTACTTC
CASSSLWAAEQYF
>TRBJ2-7|NA|TRBV6-2/TRBV6-3|NA
TGTGCCAGCAGTAGGTTATCCCCCACCTACGAGCAGTACTTC
CASSRLSPTYEQYF
>TRBJ1-1|NA|TRBV7-8|NA
TGTGCCAGCAGCTTAGGCCAGTGGTCGAACACTGAAGCTTTCTTT
CASSLGQWSNTEAFF
>TRBJ1-1|NA|TRBV9|NA
TGTGCCAGCAGCGCTGGGAACAGGGACTGGAACACTGAAGCTTTCTTT
CASSAGNRDWNTEAFF
>TRBJ1-1|NA|TRBV6-5|NA
TGTGCCAGCAGTTACCCCCTACAGGGCTGGGGCACTGAAGCTTTCTTT
CASSYPLQGWGTEAFF
>TRBJ2-7|NA|TRBV5-4|NA
TGTGCCAGCAGCCCTGCGGGGCAGGGTTCTTACGAGCAGTACTTC
CASSPAGQGSYEQYF
>TRBJ2-7|NA|TRBV4-1|once
TGCGCCAGCAGCCAAGATCCAGGGACAACCTACGAGCAGTACTTC
CASSQDPGTTYEQYF
>TRBJ2-1|TRBD2|TRBV24-1|NA
TGTGCCACCAGTCGCCGGACTAGCGGGAGGGACCGCTCCTACAATGAGCAGTTCTTC
CATSRRTSGRDRSYNEQFF
>TRBJ1-2|NA|TRBV27|NA
TGTGCCAGCAGTTCAAGACTTAACTATGGCTACACCTTC
CASSSRLNYGYTF
>TRBJ2-5|NA|TRBV5-1|once
TGCGCCAGCAGCTATGGGGCAGGAGAGACCCAGTACTTC
CASSYGAGETQYF
>TRBJ2-5|NA|TRBV12-3/TRBV12-4|few
TGTGCCAGCAGTTTGGGGGCGGAGACCCAGTACTTC
CASSLGAETQYF
>TRBJ2-2|TRBD1|TRBV7-2|NA
TGTGCCAGCAGCTGGGGACAGGCGAACACCGGGGAGCTGTTTTTT
CASSWGQANTGELFF
>TRBJ2-1|TRBD2|TRBV29-1|few
TGCAGCGTTGGGGGGCTAGCGGGAGCTATGAGGTCCTACAATGAGCAGTTCTTC
CSVGGLAGAMRSYNEQFF
>TRBJ2-7|TRBD2|TRBV28|NA
TGTGCCAGCAGGAGAGGTGTTAGCGGGAGGGAAGAGCAGTACTTC
CASRRGVSGREEQYF
>TRBJ1-1|NA|TRBV6-4|NA
TGTGCCAGCAGCCCGACAGTTACGAACACTGAAGCTTTCTTT
CASSPTVTNTEAFF
>TRBJ1-3|NA|TRBV6-5|few
TGTGCCAGCAGTTACTCGCCGGGGAACACCATATATTTT
CASSYSPGNTIYF
>TRBJ2-1|TRBD2|TRBV3-1/TRBV3-2|NA
TGTGCCAGCAAACTCCTAGCGGGAGGTCCCTACAATGAGCAGTTCTTC
CASKLLAGGPYNEQFF
>TRBJ1-4|NA|TRBV15|medium-sized
TGTGCCACCAGCAGGGGCACGGAGGATGAAAAACTGTTTTTT
CATSRGTEDEKLFF
>TRBJ2-2|NA|TRBV7-2|once
TGTGCCAGCAGCTTACTCATGGGCACCGGGGAGCTGTTTTTT
CASSLLMGTGELFF
>TRBJ2-5|TRBD1|TRBV4-3|NA
TGCGCCAGCAGCCAAGACCCGGACAGGAGTCGGACCCAGTACTTC
CASSQDPDRSRTQYF
>TRBJ1-4|NA|TRBV19|NA
TGTGCCAGTAGTATTGCGGGCCGTAATGAAAAACTGTTTTTT
CASSIAGRNEKLFF
>TRBJ2-7|TRBD1|TRBV6-2/TRBV6-3|NA
TGTGCCAGCAGTTACTCGGACAGGGGCGAGCAGTACTTC
CASSYSDRGEQYF
>TRBJ1-4|TRBD1|TRBV7-9|NA
TGTGCCAGCAGCCCCGGACAGGGATTAAATGAAAAACTGTTTTTT
CASSPGQGLNEKLFF
>TRBJ1-6|NA|TRBV5-1|NA
TGCGCCAGCAGCGACCAAAGCTCCTATAATTCACCCCTCCACTTT
CASSDQSSYNSPLHF
>TRBJ2-1|NA|TRBV5-1|once
TGCGCCAGCAGCTCCGGGGCCCCCCCGGGTGAGCAGTTCTTC
CASSSGAPPGEQFF
>TRBJ2-7|TRBD1|TRBV6-5|NA
TGTGCCAGCAGTTCACGGGACAGGGACTACGAGCAGTACTTC
CASSSRDRDYEQYF
>TRBJ1-1|NA|TRBV15|NA
TGTGCCACCAGTTCGAACAGGAGGAACACTGAAGCTTTCTTT
CATSSNRRNTEAFF
>TRBJ1-3|NA|TRBV10-3|NA
TGTGCCATCAGTGCCGGAGCGACTGGAAACACCATATATTTT
CAISAGATGNTIYF
>TRBJ1-2|NA|TRBV5-4|NA
TGTGCCAGCAGCTTGTTACAAATCAGGAGAACCAGTCATGGCTACACCTTC
CASSLLQIRRTSHGYTF
>TRBJ1-2|TRBD1|TRBV12-3/TRBV12-4|NA
TGTGCCAGCAGCCTTGGACAGGGCTATGGCTACACCTTC
CASSLGQGYGYTF
>TRBJ2-1|NA|TRBV7-2|NA
TGTGCCAGCAGCTTAGCCGGGACACTGACCTACAATGAGCAGTTCTTC
CASSLAGTLTYNEQFF
>TRBJ1-1|NA|TRBV7-2|NA
TGTGCCAGCAGCTCGTTTGTCGGGGGACCCACTGAAGCTTTCTTT
CASSSFVGGPTEAFF
>TRBJ1-1|NA|TRBV29-1|NA
TGCAGCGCCGTAGTCAATCAGGTGGGCACTGAAGCTTTCTTT
CSAVVNQVGTEAFF